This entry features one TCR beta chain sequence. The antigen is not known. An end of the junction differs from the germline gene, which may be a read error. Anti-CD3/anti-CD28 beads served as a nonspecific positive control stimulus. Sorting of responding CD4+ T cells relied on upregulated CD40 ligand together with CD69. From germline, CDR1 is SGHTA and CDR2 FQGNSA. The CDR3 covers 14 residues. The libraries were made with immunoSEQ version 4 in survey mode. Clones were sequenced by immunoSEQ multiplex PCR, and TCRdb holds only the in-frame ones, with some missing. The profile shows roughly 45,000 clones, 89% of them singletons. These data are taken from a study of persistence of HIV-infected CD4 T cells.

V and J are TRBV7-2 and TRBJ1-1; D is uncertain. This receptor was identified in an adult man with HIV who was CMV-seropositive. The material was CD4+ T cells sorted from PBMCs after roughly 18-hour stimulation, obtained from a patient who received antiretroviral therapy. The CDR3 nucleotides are TGTGCCAGCAGTTTAGGGCCATTGAACACTGAAGCTTTCTTT. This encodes CASSLGPLNTEAFF.